The rows below give T cell receptor beta chains drawn from one sample of a study of cytomegalovirus exposure and HLA in healthy donors. Clones were read by immunoSEQ multiplex PCR, and TCRdb kept only the in-frame ones, dropping some. The top ten hold around 2.5% of the sample, which has 160,000 or so clones, 75% seen once. Sequenced sample: PBMCs. All receptors derive from a female donor in good health and CMV-seronegative. The CDR3 runs from the conserved cysteine through the conserved F or W. D genes are given only for firm matches. The size of a clone is reported for some rows only, either as once, few or many, or as a class for expanded clones.

d_call: TRBD2; clone_size: -; j_call: TRBJ2-1; v_call: TRBV11-2; cdr3_nt: TGTGCCAGCAGCTTGGTTGCGGGGGGGGACAATGAGCAGTTCTTC; cdr3_aa: CASSLVAGGDNEQFF
d_call: TRBD1; clone_size: -; j_call: TRBJ1-5; v_call: TRBV2; cdr3_nt: TGTGCCAGCAGTGAAGCGAAGGGACAGGGCTTGGTTTATCAGCCCCAGCATTTT; cdr3_aa: CASSEAKGQGLVYQPQHF
d_call: -; clone_size: -; j_call: TRBJ1-2; v_call: TRBV5-1; cdr3_nt: TGCGCCAGCAGCCAGGAAGAGGGCTATGGCTACACCTTC; cdr3_aa: CASSQEEGYGYTF
d_call: TRBD2; clone_size: -; j_call: TRBJ2-2; v_call: TRBV13; cdr3_nt: TGTGCCAGCAGCTCCTGGACTAGCGGGGGGGCCGGGGAGCTGTTTTTT; cdr3_aa: CASSSWTSGGAGELFF
d_call: TRBD2; clone_size: -; j_call: TRBJ2-7; v_call: TRBV7-2; cdr3_nt: TGTGCCAGCAGCCCGGGACTAGCGTTCGGCGAGCAGTACTTC; cdr3_aa: CASSPGLAFGEQYF
d_call: TRBD1; clone_size: -; j_call: TRBJ2-6; v_call: TRBV28; cdr3_nt: TGTGCCAGCAGGAGACAGGGCTACTCTGGGGCCAACGTCCTGACTTTC; cdr3_aa: CASRRQGYSGANVLTF
d_call: TRBD1; clone_size: -; j_call: TRBJ1-3; v_call: TRBV28; cdr3_nt: TGTGCCAGCAGAACCGACAGGGTTGGAAACACCATATATTTT; cdr3_aa: CASRTDRVGNTIYF
d_call: TRBD1; clone_size: -; j_call: TRBJ1-2; v_call: TRBV6-6; cdr3_nt: TGTGCCAGCAGCCAGGGGGATCGTGGCTACACCTTC; cdr3_aa: CASSQGDRGYTF
d_call: -; clone_size: -; j_call: TRBJ1-2; v_call: TRBV12-5; cdr3_nt: TGTGCTAGTGGTTGGGATGGACAGCCGTATGGCTACACCTTC; cdr3_aa: CASGWDGQPYGYTF
d_call: -; clone_size: once; j_call: TRBJ1-6; v_call: TRBV5-4; cdr3_nt: TGTGCCAGCAGCTTGGCTCCAGGGAGGAGTTCACCCCTCCACTTT; cdr3_aa: CASSLAPGRSSPLHF
d_call: -; clone_size: -; j_call: TRBJ2-7; v_call: TRBV28; cdr3_nt: TGTGCCAGTGGGGTTGGCAGGGGCCACGAGCAGTACTTC; cdr3_aa: CASGVGRGHEQYF
d_call: -; clone_size: -; j_call: TRBJ1-3; v_call: TRBV9; cdr3_nt: TGTGCCAGCAGCGTAGAGGGAGGCAACTCTGGAAACACCATATATTTT; cdr3_aa: CASSVEGGNSGNTIYF
d_call: -; clone_size: -; j_call: TRBJ1-6; v_call: TRBV6-1; cdr3_nt: TGTGCCAGCAGCCCCGGGACTGGGAATTCACCCCTCCACTTT; cdr3_aa: CASSPGTGNSPLHF
d_call: -; clone_size: -; j_call: TRBJ1-1; v_call: TRBV29-1; cdr3_nt: TGCAGCACCGCGGCAGGACTCTTGGGGACTGAAGCTTTCTTT; cdr3_aa: CSTAAGLLGTEAFF
d_call: TRBD2; clone_size: -; j_call: TRBJ2-1; v_call: TRBV11-2; cdr3_nt: TGTGCCAGCAGAGGGGGCAGGGGTTCTAGCGGGAGCAATGAGCAGTTCTTC; cdr3_aa: CASRGGRGSSGSNEQFF
d_call: -; clone_size: -; j_call: TRBJ1-6; v_call: TRBV5-6; cdr3_nt: TGTGCCAGCAACGGATTTCAGGGCGCCCGCCTCCACTTT; cdr3_aa: CASNGFQGARLHF
d_call: -; clone_size: -; j_call: TRBJ2-7; v_call: TRBV7-2; cdr3_nt: TGTGCCAGCAGCCCGGGACTTACCGAAGGTCTCTACGAGCAGTACTTC; cdr3_aa: CASSPGLTEGLYEQYF
d_call: -; clone_size: -; j_call: TRBJ2-2; v_call: TRBV29-1; cdr3_nt: TGCAGCGCCGAACAGGGACACGGGGAGCTGTTTTTT; cdr3_aa: CSAEQGHGELFF
d_call: -; clone_size: -; j_call: TRBJ2-4; v_call: TRBV10-3; cdr3_nt: TGTGCCATCAGTGAGTCGGGCAGGGCGGTCAAAAACATTCAGTACTTC; cdr3_aa: CAISESGRAVKNIQYF
d_call: TRBD2; clone_size: -; j_call: TRBJ2-7; v_call: TRBV10-3; cdr3_nt: TGTGCCATCAGTGAGTCGCAGGCGGGAGGACGCGAGCAGTACTTC; cdr3_aa: CAISESQAGGREQYF
d_call: -; clone_size: -; j_call: TRBJ1-6; v_call: TRBV7-9; cdr3_nt: TGTGCCAGCAGTGAAGGGCGGGTTTCACCCCTCCACTTT; cdr3_aa: CASSEGRVSPLHF
d_call: -; clone_size: few; j_call: TRBJ1-5; v_call: TRBV4-3; cdr3_nt: TGCGCCAGCAGCCAAGGGCTAGGGGTCCAGCCCCAGCATTTT; cdr3_aa: CASSQGLGVQPQHF
d_call: TRBD2; clone_size: -; j_call: TRBJ2-3; v_call: TRBV4-3; cdr3_nt: TGCGCCAGCAGCCACGAGAGTGGGCGGGGGGCCGCCCTAAGCACAGATACGCAGTATTTT; cdr3_aa: CASSHESGRGAALSTDTQYF
d_call: -; clone_size: -; j_call: TRBJ2-4; v_call: TRBV5-6; cdr3_nt: TGTGCCAGCAGCTTGGTAGGGGTCGTAAACATTCAGTACTTC; cdr3_aa: CASSLVGVVNIQYF
d_call: TRBD2; clone_size: few; j_call: TRBJ2-1; v_call: TRBV9; cdr3_nt: TGTGCCAGCAGCGTCCCCTACGGACTAGCGGGGGTAAATGAGCAGTTCTTC; cdr3_aa: CASSVPYGLAGVNEQFF
d_call: TRBD2; clone_size: -; j_call: TRBJ2-2; v_call: TRBV2; cdr3_nt: TGTGCCAGCAGTGAAGTGAAGAGACTAGCGGTAAACACCGGGGAGCTGTTTTTT; cdr3_aa: CASSEVKRLAVNTGELFF
d_call: TRBD1; clone_size: -; j_call: TRBJ1-1; v_call: TRBV18; cdr3_nt: TGTGCCAGCTCACGGGACAGCGGGAACACTGAAGCTTTCTTT; cdr3_aa: CASSRDSGNTEAFF
d_call: TRBD1; clone_size: -; j_call: TRBJ2-1; v_call: TRBV7-6; cdr3_nt: TGTGCCAGCAGCCCGGGACAGGGGGCTTCCTACAATGAGCAGTTCTTC; cdr3_aa: CASSPGQGASYNEQFF
d_call: TRBD2; clone_size: -; j_call: TRBJ2-7; v_call: TRBV7-2; cdr3_nt: TGTGCCAGCAGCCTCACCCGGGCACTAGCGGGAGCCGAGCAGTACTTC; cdr3_aa: CASSLTRALAGAEQYF
d_call: TRBD2; clone_size: few; j_call: TRBJ2-5; v_call: TRBV4-1; cdr3_nt: TGCGCCAGCAGCCAAGATCTAGCGGGATGGACCCAGTACTTC; cdr3_aa: CASSQDLAGWTQYF
d_call: TRBD1; clone_size: -; j_call: TRBJ1-4; v_call: TRBV10-1; cdr3_nt: TGCGCCAGCAGTGTACAGGGGTTGCCGTTTTTT; cdr3_aa: CASSVQGLPFF
d_call: TRBD1; clone_size: once; j_call: TRBJ2-6; v_call: TRBV7-3; cdr3_nt: TGTGCCAGCAGCGTGTTTGGACAGGGGTACTCTGGGGCCAACGTCCTGACTTTC; cdr3_aa: CASSVFGQGYSGANVLTF
d_call: TRBD2; clone_size: -; j_call: TRBJ2-7; v_call: TRBV28; cdr3_nt: TGTGCCATCCGGACTAGCGGGAGCTCCTACGAGCAGTACTTC; cdr3_aa: CAIRTSGSSYEQYF
d_call: TRBD2; clone_size: -; j_call: TRBJ2-3; v_call: TRBV6-5; cdr3_nt: TGTGCCAGCAGCCCGACTAGCGGGAGCACAGATACGCAGTATTTT; cdr3_aa: CASSPTSGSTDTQYF